This note documents a single T cell receptor (beta chain) sequence. The clone's antigen remains unknown. Base-call qualities are not available, and no considerably larger clone is one nucleotide away. A FACSAria II was used to sort memory CD4+ T cells, defined as single viable CD3+CD4+CD8-CD45RO+ cells. To determine CMV serostatus, a Roche Elecsys assay was used that detects serum IgG against CMV pp150, pp28, p38 and p52. After thawing, total CD4+ T cells were enriched by positive selection with CD4 magnetic microbeads. Samples originated from another study that specifically interrogated the CD4+ T cell memory repertoire. Peripheral blood mononuclear cells were isolated and cryopreserved according to standard operating procedures, and serum was kept at -80 degrees C. Staining used CD3-PerCP (BW264/56), CD4-APC (RPA-T4), CD45RO-PE (UCHT1) and CD8-Pacific Orange (3B5) antibodies, with Sytox blue excluding non-viable cells.

Measured from the cysteine to the phenylalanine, the CDR3 is 15 residues long. Left in the record is the CDR3 DNA by itself, 45 bases read in frame from the first base. V and J lose 4 bases and 1 base, and a span of 11 bases separates them. The germline V gene (reference sequence) specifies LNHDA as CDR1 and SQIVND as CDR2. The Quick-DNA Microprep Kit was used to extract genomic DNA from the sorted cells. TCRbeta DNA was amplified with the immunoSEQ hsTCRbeta kit following the manufacturer's protocol. An Illumina MiSeq instrument was used to sequence the TCRbeta libraries. The original pipeline was this. Removing out-of-frame sequences left 2,204,828 distinct TCRbeta sequences, an average of around 62,000 per individual. Each individual was scored by the count of about 150 previously reported CMV-associated TCRbeta sequences and the total productive distinct TCRbeta count. A beta-binomial model was reimplemented in Python, and random forests from scikit-learn, run with default parameters, were trained on data from the US cohort. Classifier performance on the Belgian cohort was summarized as median AUC with percentile confidence intervals over 10,000 bootstrap iterations. The source is immuneACCESS, and TCRdb retained only in-frame sequences with V and J called. Part of the clones is not carried over; for the studies checked, unresolved V genes explain less than half of this, and the remainder is unexplained. Clone size and the V and J calls come from that table; the DNA yielded D and trimming. For this sample the table gives about 58,000 clones, of which around 82% were detected only once. The top ten constitute around 0.5% of the sample.

The record originates from a study of memory CD4+ T cells and cytomegalovirus serostatus (dated by TCRdb to the late 2010s). Regarding the study in general: The cohort comprised roughly 35 healthy Belgian adults, 9 CMV seropositive and 24 CMV seronegative. To replicate a published TCR-based CMV serostatus classifier, the researchers sequenced the CD4+ memory TCRbeta repertoires of a Belgian cohort whose cytomegalovirus serostatus was known.

Results the study describes overall, beyond this receptor: A median bootstrapped AUC of almost 0.96 with a 95% CI of 0.76-1.00 was achieved on the Belgian cohort by the original-framework classifier. Unlike the original study, which covered naive and memory CD4+ and CD8+ populations, the Belgian study sequenced only CD4+CD45RO+ memory cells. Among the 150 or so previously reported CMV-associated TCRbeta sequences, some 70 showed up in the CD4+ memory repertoires, with each one found in between one and five individuals. CMV serostatus prediction reached a median bootstrapped AUC of 0.95 with the original framework and around 0.91 with a US-trained random forest. The results were interpreted as suggesting that the CMV-associated TCR signature is largely present in the CD4+ memory repertoire.

Material for sequencing was memory CD4+ T cells from blood. This sequence uses TRBV19 and TRBJ1-5, and TRBD1 may be the D gene, going by 5 matching bases. This receptor was obtained from an adult in good health and CMV-seronegative. Some clones in this sample may be carry-over from other donors' samples. In nucleotide form, the sequence is TGTGCCAGTAGTACCACAGGAAACAGCAATCAGCCCCAGCATTTT. Its coded protein is CASSTTGNSNQPQHF.